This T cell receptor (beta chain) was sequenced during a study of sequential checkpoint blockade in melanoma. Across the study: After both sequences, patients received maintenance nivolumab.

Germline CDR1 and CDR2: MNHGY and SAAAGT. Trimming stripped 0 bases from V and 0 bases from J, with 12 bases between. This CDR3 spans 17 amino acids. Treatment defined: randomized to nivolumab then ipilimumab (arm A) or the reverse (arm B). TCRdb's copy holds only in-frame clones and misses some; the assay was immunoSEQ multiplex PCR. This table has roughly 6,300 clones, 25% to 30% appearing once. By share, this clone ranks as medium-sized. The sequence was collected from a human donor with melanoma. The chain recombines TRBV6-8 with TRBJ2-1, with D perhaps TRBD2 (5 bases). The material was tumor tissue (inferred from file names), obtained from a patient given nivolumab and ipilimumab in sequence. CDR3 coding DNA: TGTGCCAGCAGTTACTCCGCGGGCGGTAGCTCCTACAATGAGCAGTTCTTC. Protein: CASSYSAGGSSYNEQFF.